This T cell receptor (beta chain) stems from a study of OX40 agonist ivuxolimab in advanced cancers. Study-level background: An agonistic anti-OX40 (CD134) antibody, ivuxolimab, was used to treat the patients. Patients got intravenous ivuxolimab at 0.01 to 10 mg/kg every 2 weeks.

Germline lookup yields CDR1 MDHEN and CDR2 SYDVKM. The CDR3 runs 14 residues. Between the trimmed V and J ends, which lost 6 bases and 8 bases, there was a span of 16 bases. Sequenced by immunoSEQ multiplex PCR; TCRdb stores in-frame clones only, minus some. Among around 94,000 clones listed, 70% to 90% were seen once. The receptor was isolated from an adult with an advanced solid tumor such as melanoma, head and neck, liver or kidney cancer. The chain carries TRBV28 and TRBJ2-2; D uncertain. Sequenced here: CD4+ or CD8+ T cells sorted from blood, sampled in a trial of the OX40 agonist ivuxolimab. Written as DNA, the CDR3 is TGTGCCAGCAGCAACAATCCGCTACCAGGGGAGCTGTTTTTT. This sequence encodes CASSNNPLPGELFF.